The T cell receptor beta chain under discussion was sequenced for a study of T-cell memory formation after mild COVID-19. General study results and limits: Researchers found some responding clones in pre-infection memory, a sign that cross-reactive memory joined.

TCRdb itself ran the 5' RACE reads through MiXCR, one entry per CDR3 protein. The sample has about 140,000 distinct CDR3 sequences; less than 20% are singletons. Trimming took 1 base from V and 5 from J, leaving 15 bases between them. The CDR3 has 16 amino acids. CDR1 and CDR2 (germline): MGHRA, YSYEKL. With respect to this clonotype: The antigen remains unidentified.

Sequencing input: PBMCs or a T cell subset sorted from them (not recorded which). The source of this sequence is an adult woman who had mild COVID-19 (a few samples of this study predate the infection). Cell type and time point are not known. The chain combines TRBV4-1 with TRBJ2-1; unclear D gene. The CDR3 DNA follows: TGCGCCAGCAGCCAAGGCGTCAGAAGTCTCAACAATGAGCAGTTCTTC. Protein: CASSQGVRSLNNEQFF.